These 9 T cell receptor beta chains share one sample of origin, sequenced in a study of cytomegalovirus exposure and HLA in healthy donors (dated by TCRdb to 2017 to 2019). Libraries were prepared through the immunoSEQ multiplex PCR assay. Held by TCRdb, this immuneACCESS table contains in-frame sequences only and omits some clones. Under half of the omission traces to an unresolved V gene where checked; the cause of the rest is unknown. The sample records more than 250,000 clones, 80% to 90% of which are singletons. Roughly 0.8% of the sample belongs to the ten largest clones. The source material was PBMCs. These receptors all stem from a woman aged 18-30 years in good health and CMV-seronegative.

The chain uses TRBV5-1 and TRBJ2-7; 11 nucleotides line up with TRBD2. This CDR3 has 16 residues. Losses at the gene ends were 1 base for V and 3 bases for J; bases not matched to a gene: 6. Germline CDR1 and CDR2: SGHRS and YFSETQ. The CDR3 reads CASSLFSLAGGYEQYF. The CDR3 DNA reads as TGCGCCAGCAGCTTGTTTTCTCTAGCGGGGGGCTACGAGCAGTACTTC. Drawing the rest from reference TRBV5-1 and TRBJ2-7, the complete variable domain is KAGVTQTPRYLIKTRGQQVTLSCSPISGHRSVSWYQQTPGQGLQFLFEYFSETQRNKGNFPGRFSGRQFSNSRSEMNVSTLELGDSALYLCASSLFSLAGGYEQYFGPGTRLTVT.

The rearrangement joins TRBV28 to TRBJ2-7, with 10 bases aligning to TRBD1. The CDR3 is 13 residues long. V gave up 8 bases and J gave up 3 bases; unmatched junction bases: 4. The germline CDR1 and CDR2 sequences are MDHEN and SYDVKM. In nucleotides, the CDR3 is TGTGCCAGCTTGGGACAGGGGAGCTACGAGCAGTACTTC. It specifies CASLGQGSYEQYF.

The chain recombines TRBV18 with TRBJ2-2; weak D call: TRBD2 (7 bases). The CDR3 is 16 residues long. Deletions cut 0 bases from V and 0 bases from J, with 8 bases between. Germline V gene lookup returns CDR1 KGHSH and CDR2 LQKENI. In DNA form, the CDR3 reads TGTGCCAGCTCACCACCGGGGGGGCCGAACACCGGGGAGCTGTTTTTT. It translates to CASSPPGGPNTGELFF.

This chain connects TRBV6-6 to TRBJ1-1, with D possibly TRBD1 on 5 matching bases. V was clipped by 11 bases and J by 4 bases, with 20 bases between them. Germline CDR1 is MNHNY and CDR2 is SVGAGI (reference sequence). This CDR3 is built from 14 residues. CDR3 in amino acids: CAGGASATLTEAFF. In nucleotides, the CDR3 is TGTGCCGGAGGGGCATCGGCCACACTCACTGAAGCTTTCTTT.

This chain connects TRBV27 to TRBJ2-1, with 12 bases matching TRBD2. There are 16 residues in the CDR3. With V trimmed by 6 bases and J by 7 bases, 10 bases remained unmatched. Germline assignment: CDR1 MNHEY and CDR2 SMNVEV (reference sequence). The DNA of the CDR3 is TGTGCCAGCAGCCCCCTAGCGGGAGGGGGTTGGAATGAGCAGTTCTTC. It specifies CASSPLAGGGWNEQFF.

V gene TRBV28 combines with J gene TRBJ2-5, with 8 bases fitting TRBD1. J gave up 5 bases and V 6 bases, and 8 bases lay outside the gene matches. Germline CDR1 and CDR2: MDHEN and SYDVKM. The CDR3 is 14 residues long. CDR3 sequence reads: CASRSSGGRETQYF. Here the CDR3 DNA reads TGTGCCAGCAGGTCCTCAGGGGGCCGGGAGACCCAGTACTTC.

The rearrangement uses TRBV6-5 and TRBJ2-3, with D possibly TRBD2 on 6 matching bases. CDR1 and CDR2 from the germline V gene are MNHEY and SVGAGI. The CDR3 is made up of 14 amino acids. The V gene lost 4 bases and the J gene lost 2 bases, with 10 bases spanning the gap. The CDR3 DNA is TGTGCCAGCAGTTTGGAGGGTTTCACAGATACGCAGTATTTT. It is translated as CASSLEGFTDTQYF.

The chain recombines TRBV20-1 with TRBJ1-4; D is ambiguous. Germline V gene lookup returns CDR1 DFQATT and CDR2 SNEGSKA (reference sequence). The CDR3 runs 11 residues. V was cut by 1 base and J by 8 bases, with 5 bases left in between. CDR3 residues: CSARAGEKLFF. CDR3 nucleotides: TGCAGTGCTAGAGCGGGGGAAAAACTGTTTTTT.

The chain uses TRBV28 and TRBJ1-1; weak D call: TRBD1 (5 bases). Germline-derived CDR1 and CDR2 are MDHEN and SYDVKM. The CDR3 covers 18 residues. Deletions cut 6 bases from V and 0 bases from J, with 23 bases between. CDR3 nucleotides: TGTGCCAGCAGATCACCCTGGGGGGGTCCAGCTTTGAACACTGAAGCTTTCTTT. Translated, it gives CASRSPWGGPALNTEAFF.